The rows below give T cell receptor beta chains drawn from one sample of a study of cytomegalovirus exposure and HLA in healthy donors. Repertoires were generated with immunoSEQ multiplex PCR, while TCRdb's copy carries only in-frame clones and drops some. This sample has 100,000 to 150,000 clones, with 80% found just once. The sample was PBMCs. Receptors originate from a female donor in good health and CMV-seronegative. CDR3s include the opening cysteine and the closing phenylalanine or tryptophan. D genes are given only for firm matches.

J gene: TRBJ2-5; V gene: TRBV28; D gene: TRBD2; CDR3 protein: CASSLRLAGVQETQYF; CDR3 DNA: TGTGCCAGCAGTTTGCGTCTAGCGGGTGTTCAAGAGACCCAGTACTTC
J gene: TRBJ2-5; V gene: TRBV6-5; D gene: -; CDR3 protein: CASSYTNGETQYF; CDR3 DNA: TGTGCCAGCAGTTACACAAACGGGGAGACCCAGTACTTC
J gene: TRBJ2-3; V gene: TRBV29-1; D gene: TRBD2; CDR3 protein: CSVEGTSGRARDTQYF; CDR3 DNA: TGCAGCGTTGAGGGGACTAGCGGGAGGGCCCGGGATACGCAGTATTTT
J gene: TRBJ1-1; V gene: TRBV6-5; D gene: -; CDR3 protein: CASSYSWQGNTEAFF; CDR3 DNA: TGTGCCAGCAGTTACTCGTGGCAGGGGAACACTGAAGCTTTCTTT
J gene: TRBJ2-1; V gene: TRBV5-1; D gene: TRBD1; CDR3 protein: CASSGLGTGHNEQFF; CDR3 DNA: TGCGCCAGCAGCGGCCTCGGGACAGGGCACAATGAGCAGTTCTTC
J gene: TRBJ1-4; V gene: TRBV7-2; D gene: TRBD1; CDR3 protein: CASSSPGQAVLFF; CDR3 DNA: TGTGCCAGCAGCTCCCCGGGACAGGCCGTGCTGTTTTTT
J gene: TRBJ1-2; V gene: TRBV25-1; D gene: -; CDR3 protein: CASSAWGGGGYTF; CDR3 DNA: TGTGCCAGCAGCGCCTGGGGAGGGGGTGGCTACACCTTC
J gene: TRBJ2-2; V gene: TRBV5-4; D gene: -; CDR3 protein: CASSLVSTEAGELFF; CDR3 DNA: TGTGCCAGCAGCTTGGTCTCGACAGAGGCCGGGGAGCTGTTTTTT
J gene: TRBJ1-1; V gene: TRBV4-1; D gene: -; CDR3 protein: CASSQDLVRVGTEAFF; CDR3 DNA: TGCGCCAGCAGCCAAGATCTTGTGAGGGTTGGTACTGAAGCTTTCTTT
J gene: TRBJ2-7; V gene: TRBV2; D gene: TRBD1; CDR3 protein: CASSIRDRGPYEQYF; CDR3 DNA: TGTGCCAGCAGCATCCGGGACAGGGGACCCTACGAGCAGTACTTC
J gene: TRBJ2-1; V gene: TRBV28; D gene: TRBD2; CDR3 protein: CASIEASGSYNEQFF; CDR3 DNA: TGTGCCAGCATCGAAGCTAGCGGGAGCTACAATGAGCAGTTCTTC
J gene: TRBJ2-7; V gene: TRBV6-5; D gene: -; CDR3 protein: CASSYSYAGFLYEQYF; CDR3 DNA: TGTGCCAGCAGTTACTCCTATGCAGGTTTTTTATACGAGCAGTACTTC